This note documents a single TCR beta chain sequence. Its antigen specificity is not known. Base quality data are lacking; no much larger clone is found one base away. The data belong to a study of regulatory dendritic cells for organ transplantation (dated by TCRdb to about 2017). Study-level background: Before and after allostimulation with regulatory or mature dendritic cells, TCRbeta repertoires were sequenced from sorted naive and memory CD4+ and CD8+ T cells.

FACS was used to sort naive T cells as CD45RA+ cells and memory T cells as CD45RO+ CD4+ or CD8+ cells. A couple of healthy control subjects provided the T cells used for TCR sequencing. Sorted T cell subsets that were not stimulated were used as baseline controls for the mixed lymphocyte reactions. The Qiagen DNeasy Blood & Tissue Kit was used to extract genomic DNA. Study-wide findings and limitations: Expansion of memory CD8+ clones was induced by allostimulation in both subjects, but more limited expansion appeared to be induced by regulatory dendritic cells than by mature dendritic cells. The authors pointed out considerable heterogeneity between individuals in the alloreactive memory CD8+ T cell pool, and only a couple of subjects were sequenced. Naive CD4+ and CD8+ T cells showed highly diverse repertoires, whereas memory cells were less diverse and memory CD8+ cells were the most oligoclonal. Among the resting subsets, the most alloreactive TCR clonotypes were found in memory CD8+ T cells.

Multiplexed two-step PCR with Vbeta-specific forward primers and Jbeta-specific reverse primers was used to amplify TCRbeta CDR3 regions. The TCRbeta libraries were sequenced on an Illumina instrument via the immunoSEQ service. The study's own analysis went as follows. IMGT annotation was used to assign V, D and J genes, and synthetic CDR3 analogues were used to correct counts for multiplex PCR bias. In the immunoSEQ Analyzer, repertoire clonality was calculated as one minus the normalized Shannon entropy. Clonal expansion was defined by Fisher's exact test with Benjamini-Hochberg false discovery rate control, using two-tailed P<0.01. TCRdb took this table from immuneACCESS and kept in-frame rearrangements with V and J called. Such tables lack part of the clones; where checked against another copy, unresolved V genes explain under half of the gap, and the rest is unexplained. That table supplies the V and J calls and clone size; D and trimming were determined from the DNA. The sample includes 30,000 to 35,000 clones, with roughly nine tenths observed a single time. 0.05% to 0.065% of the sample goes to the ten largest clones.

The sample consisted of naive CD4+ T cells from blood. The sample's cell subset or site label is to be understood as: CD45RA+ naive T cells. The TCR sequence derives from a human donor in good health.

The CDR3 amino acid sequence is: CASSYSTPGTEAFF. The DNA reads TGTGCCAGCAGTTACTCGACCCCCGGGACTGAAGCTTTCTTT. The rearrangement combines TRBV6-6 with TRBJ1-1; the D gene cannot be named for sure. CDR1 and CDR2 (MNHNY, SVGAGI) derive from the germline V gene (reference sequence). V was cut back by 0 bases and J by 5 bases, leaving a gap of 10 bases between them. From the cysteine up to the phenylalanine, the CDR3 has a length of 14 residues. The DNA shown is the 42-base CDR3, in frame from base 1.